This T cell receptor (beta chain) is from a study of T cell repertoires in cytomegalovirus infection. Study-wide context: Shared public TCR beta signatures pointed to both CMV infection and a matching HLA type.

TCRdb re-derived calls from the reads in MiXCR, one entry per CDR3 protein. The repertoire holds about 470,000 distinct CDR3 sequences, with approximately 46% as singletons. A note on this clonotype: Its target is not known.

The CDR3 length is 16 residues. Between the trimmed V and J ends, which lost 4 bases and 1 base, there was a span of 13 bases. Germline assignment: CDR1 LGHDT and CDR2 YNNKEL (reference sequence). The origin of this receptor is a human donor in good health (CMV status not recorded). Some clones in this sample may be carry-over from other donors' samples. Material: cultured PBMCs, obtained from culture after CMV antigen stimulation. The genes are TRBV3-1 and TRBJ2-2; perhaps TRBD1 as D (5 bases). The CDR3, as DNA: TGTGCCAGCAGCCCCCAGGGAATAGGGAACACCGGGGAGCTGTTTTTT. It encodes CASSPQGIGNTGELFF.